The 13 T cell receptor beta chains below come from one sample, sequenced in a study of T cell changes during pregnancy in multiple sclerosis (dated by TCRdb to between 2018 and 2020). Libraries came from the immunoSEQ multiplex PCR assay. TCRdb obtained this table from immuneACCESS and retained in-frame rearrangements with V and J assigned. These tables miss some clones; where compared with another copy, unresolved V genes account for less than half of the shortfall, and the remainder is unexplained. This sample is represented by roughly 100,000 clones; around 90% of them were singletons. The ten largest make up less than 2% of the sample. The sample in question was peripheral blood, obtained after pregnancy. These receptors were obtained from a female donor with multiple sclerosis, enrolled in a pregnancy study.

The CDR3 here is CSVEDRGTSGAATYNEQFF. The CDR3 DNA follows: TGCAGCGTTGAAGATCGTGGGACTAGCGGGGCTGCCACCTACAATGAGCAGTTCTTC. The rearrangement links TRBV29-1 to TRBJ2-1, with TRBD2 matching over 13 bases. In germline, CDR1 is SQVTM, CDR2 ANQGSEA. With 0 bases clipped from V and 2 bases from J, the junction kept 10 bases outside the gene matches. CDR3 length: 19 amino acids.

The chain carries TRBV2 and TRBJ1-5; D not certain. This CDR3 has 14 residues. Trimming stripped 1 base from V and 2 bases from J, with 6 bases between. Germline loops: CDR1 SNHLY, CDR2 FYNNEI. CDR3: CASSEGAGNQPQHF. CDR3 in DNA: TGTGCCAGCAGTGAAGGGGCAGGCAATCAGCCCCAGCATTTT.

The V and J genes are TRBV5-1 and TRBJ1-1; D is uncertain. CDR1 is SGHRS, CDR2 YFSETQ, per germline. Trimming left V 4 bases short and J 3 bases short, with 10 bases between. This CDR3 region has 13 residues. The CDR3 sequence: CASSLGVDTEAFF. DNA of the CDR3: TGCGCCAGCAGCCTGGGAGTGGACACTGAAGCTTTCTTT. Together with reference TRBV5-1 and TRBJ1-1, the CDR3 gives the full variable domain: KAGVTQTPRYLIKTRGQQVTLSCSPISGHRSVSWYQQTPGQGLQFLFEYFSETQRNKGNFPGRFSGRQFSNSRSEMNVSTLELGDSALYLCASSLGVDTEAFFGQGTRLTVV.

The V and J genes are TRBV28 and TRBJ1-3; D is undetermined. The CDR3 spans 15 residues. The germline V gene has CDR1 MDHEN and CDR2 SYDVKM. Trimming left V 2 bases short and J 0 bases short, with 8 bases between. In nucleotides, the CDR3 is TGTGCCAGCAGTTTAGGCACAACCTCTGGAAACACCATATATTTT. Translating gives CASSLGTTSGNTIYF.

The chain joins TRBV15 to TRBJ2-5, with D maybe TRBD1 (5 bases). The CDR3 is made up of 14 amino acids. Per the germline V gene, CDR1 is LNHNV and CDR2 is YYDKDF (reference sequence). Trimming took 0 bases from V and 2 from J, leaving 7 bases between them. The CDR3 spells CATSRDRVQETQYF. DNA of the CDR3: TGTGCCACCAGCAGAGACAGGGTACAAGAGACCCAGTACTTC.

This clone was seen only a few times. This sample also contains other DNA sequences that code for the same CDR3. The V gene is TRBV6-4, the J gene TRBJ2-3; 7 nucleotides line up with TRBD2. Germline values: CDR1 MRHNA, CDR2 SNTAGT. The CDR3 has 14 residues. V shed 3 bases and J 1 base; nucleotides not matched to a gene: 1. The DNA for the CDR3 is TGTGCCAGCAGTGAACGGGGGGGCACAGATACGCAGTATTTT. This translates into CASSERGGTDTQYF.

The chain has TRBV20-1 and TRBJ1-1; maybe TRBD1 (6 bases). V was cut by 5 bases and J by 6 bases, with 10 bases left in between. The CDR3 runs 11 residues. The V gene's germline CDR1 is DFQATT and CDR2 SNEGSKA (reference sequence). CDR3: CSASYRAEAFF. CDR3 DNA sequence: TGCAGTGCTTCGTACAGGGCTGAAGCTTTCTTT.

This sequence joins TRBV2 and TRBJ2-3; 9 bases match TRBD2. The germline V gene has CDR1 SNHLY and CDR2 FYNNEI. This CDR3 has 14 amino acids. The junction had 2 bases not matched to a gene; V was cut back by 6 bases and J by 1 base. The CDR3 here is CASRASGGTDTQYF. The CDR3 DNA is TGTGCCAGCAGGGCTAGCGGGGGCACAGATACGCAGTATTTT.

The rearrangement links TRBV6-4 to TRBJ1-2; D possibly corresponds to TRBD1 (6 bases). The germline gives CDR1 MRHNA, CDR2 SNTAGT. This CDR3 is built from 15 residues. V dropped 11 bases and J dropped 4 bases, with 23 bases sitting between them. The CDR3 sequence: CAPNRGGHDFYGYTF. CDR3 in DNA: TGTGCCCCCAACCGAGGGGGTCATGACTTCTATGGCTACACCTTC.

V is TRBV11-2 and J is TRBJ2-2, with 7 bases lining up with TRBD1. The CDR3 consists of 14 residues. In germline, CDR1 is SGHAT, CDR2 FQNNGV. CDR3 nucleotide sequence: TGTGCTTCGACCGAGGGGGCTAACACCGGGGAGCTGTTTTTT. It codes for CASTEGANTGELFF.

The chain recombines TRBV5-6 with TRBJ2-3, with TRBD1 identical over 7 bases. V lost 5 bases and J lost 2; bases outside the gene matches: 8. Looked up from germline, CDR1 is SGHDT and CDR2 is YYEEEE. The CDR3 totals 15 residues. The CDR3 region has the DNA TGTGCCAGCAGTGAGGGACAGCGATACACAGATACGCAGTATTTT. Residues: CASSEGQRYTDTQYF. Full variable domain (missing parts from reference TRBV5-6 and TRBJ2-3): DAGVTQSPTHLIKTRGQQVTLRCSPKSGHDTVSWYQQALGQGPQFIFQYYEEEERQRGNFPDRFSGHQFPNYSSELNVNALLLGDSALYLCASSEGQRYTDTQYFGPGTRLTVL.

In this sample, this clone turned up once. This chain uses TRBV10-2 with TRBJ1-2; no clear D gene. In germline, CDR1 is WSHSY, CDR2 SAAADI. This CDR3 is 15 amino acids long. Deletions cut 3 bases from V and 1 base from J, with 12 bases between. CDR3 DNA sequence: TGCGCCAGCAGTGACCAGTCGGGGAATAACTATGGCTACACCTTC. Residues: CASSDQSGNNYGYTF.

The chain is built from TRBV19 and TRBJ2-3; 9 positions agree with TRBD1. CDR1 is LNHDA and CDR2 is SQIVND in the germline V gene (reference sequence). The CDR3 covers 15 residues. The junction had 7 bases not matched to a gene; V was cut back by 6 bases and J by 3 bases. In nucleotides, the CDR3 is TGTGCCAGTAGGACACAGGGGGCTGGAACAGATACGCAGTATTTT. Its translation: CASRTQGAGTDTQYF.